This T cell receptor beta chain was captured in a study of T cell repertoires in cytomegalovirus infection (dated by TCRdb to about 2019). Regarding the complete study: The HLA type of each donor mattered for the analysis, because public TCR beta signatures pointed to carriage of CMV infection along with the matching HLA type. The investigation overall reported the following: The ex vivo response was dominated by HLA-C-restricted CMV-specific TCR beta clonotypes, which also provided the single most frequent clonotype in two of eight donors. In both this cohort and an independent roughly 360-donor cohort, the cumulative frequency of public TCR beta family members distinguished carriers of CMV infection plus the relevant HLA type.

At the junction V is shortened by 4 bases and J by 3 bases, with 15 bases in between. From cysteine to phenylalanine, the CDR3 is 15 amino acids long. The DNA shown is the 45-base CDR3, in frame from base 1. Taken from the germline V gene (reference sequence), the CDR1 and CDR2 loops are SEHNR and FQNEAQ. Data came from an Illumina HiSeq 1500. TCRdb itself trimmed the public reads at Q25 with fastp, ran MiXCR and retained productive beta chains. Identical CDR3 protein sequences are pooled into one entry, listed with their most common genes and DNA. Present in this sample are around 450,000 distinct CDR3 sequences, approximately 33% of which were seen just once. Of the sample, roughly an eighth falls within the top ten clones. In the case of this clonotype: Its recognized antigen is unknown. There are no base qualities to consult, and no much larger clone falls within one base.

This sequence uses TRBV7-9 and TRBJ1-2; the D segment cannot be called with confidence. The sample was PBMCs. This receptor was obtained from a human donor in good health (CMV status not recorded). Some clones in this sample may be carry-over from other donors' samples. The CDR3 in this case is CASSSPHGVDYGYTF. Read as DNA, the sequence is TGTGCCAGCAGCTCCCCTCACGGGGTCGACTATGGCTACACCTTC.